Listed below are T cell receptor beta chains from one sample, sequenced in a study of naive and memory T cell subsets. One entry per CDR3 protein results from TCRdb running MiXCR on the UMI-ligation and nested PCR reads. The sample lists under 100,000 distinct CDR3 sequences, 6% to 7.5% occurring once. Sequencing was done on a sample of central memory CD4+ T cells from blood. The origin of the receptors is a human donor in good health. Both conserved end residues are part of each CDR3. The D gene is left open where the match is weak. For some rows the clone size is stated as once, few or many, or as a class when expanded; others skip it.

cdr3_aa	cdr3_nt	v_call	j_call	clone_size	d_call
CASSPTGASKNIQYF	TGTGCCAGCAGTCCGACAGGGGCGTCCAAAAACATTCAGTACTTC	TRBV28	TRBJ2-4	many	TRBD1
CAISVDNYNEQFF	TGTGCCATCAGTGTGGACAACTACAATGAGCAGTTCTTC	TRBV10-3	TRBJ2-1	many	NA
CASSFTTGTYEQYF	TGCGCCAGCAGCTTCACGACAGGAACCTACGAGCAGTACTTC	TRBV5-1	TRBJ2-7	few	NA
CASSSDRYTEAFF	TGTGCCAGCAGTTCAGACCGGTACACTGAAGCTTTCTTT	TRBV12-3/TRBV12-4	TRBJ1-1	NA	NA
CSARDPIQGAREKLFF	TGCAGTGCTAGAGACCCGATACAGGGGGCCCGGGAAAAACTGTTTTTT	TRBV20-1	TRBJ1-4	many	TRBD1
CASSEPGAAGVEQYF	TGTGCCAGCAGTGAACCTGGTGCGGCGGGGGTCGAGCAGTACTTC	TRBV6-1	TRBJ2-7	NA	TRBD2
CASSPTSLFGNEQFF	TGTGCCAGCAGCCCGACTAGTCTTTTCGGCAATGAGCAGTTCTTC	TRBV11-3	TRBJ2-1	many	NA
CASSSQPGLAGTDTQYF	TGCGCCAGCAGCTCCCAACCGGGACTAGCGGGAACAGATACGCAGTATTTT	TRBV5-1	TRBJ2-3	many	TRBD2
CASSQDLQDKAFF	TGCGCCAGCAGCCAAGATCTCCAGGACAAAGCTTTCTTT	TRBV4-3	TRBJ1-1	many	NA
CASSPGLAGLGGTQYF	TGTGCCAGCAGTCCGGGACTAGCGGGCTTGGGGGGTACGCAGTATTTT	TRBV27	TRBJ2-3	many	TRBD2
CSGKTNSYEQYF	TGCAGCGGGAAGACAAATTCCTACGAGCAGTACTTC	TRBV29-1	TRBJ2-7	many	NA
CASSFSTVGSGYTF	TGTGCCAGCAGCTTTTCGACAGTCGGGAGTGGCTACACCTTC	TRBV7-8	TRBJ1-2	many	NA
CASSLQSKGNQPQHF	TGTGCCAGCAGTTTACAATCAAAGGGCAATCAGCCCCAGCATTTT	TRBV27	TRBJ1-5	few	NA
CASSQGTGSIGKLFF	TGTGCCAGCAGCCAGGGAACGGGCAGTATTGGGAAACTGTTTTTT	TRBV3-1	TRBJ1-4	many	NA
CATEDTLNTEAFF	TGTGCCACCGAAGACACCTTAAACACTGAAGCTTTCTTT	TRBV6-1	TRBJ1-1	few	NA
CASSLGVVRSYEQYF	TGTGCCAGCAGTTTGGGGGTAGTTCGCTCCTACGAGCAGTACTTC	TRBV28	TRBJ2-7	NA	NA
CASSALSRVPEAFF	TGTGCCAGCAGCGCCCTTAGCAGGGTACCTGAAGCTTTCTTT	TRBV7-2	TRBJ1-1	few	NA
CASSYEGTEAFF	TGTGCCAGCAGTTACGAGGGCACTGAAGCTTTCTTT	TRBV6-6	TRBJ1-1	many	NA
CASSEEGGNSPLHF	TGTGCCAGCAGTGAAGAGGGGGGAAATTCACCCCTCCACTTT	TRBV2	TRBJ1-6	NA	NA
CASRGKEGRETQYF	TGTGCCAGCAGGGGGAAGGAGGGCCGAGAGACCCAGTACTTC	TRBV7-9	TRBJ2-5	many	NA
CASSLTDSSGGANVLTF	TGTGCCAGCTCACTAACGGACTCCTCGGGAGGGGCCAACGTCCTGACTTTC	TRBV18	TRBJ2-6	many	NA
CASSLALSDRTYYNEQFF	TGTGCCAGCAGCTTAGCGCTCTCTGACAGGACCTACTACAATGAGCAGTTCTTC	TRBV7-8	TRBJ2-1	many	NA
CASSLRGPSTGELFF	TGTGCCAGCAGCTTAAGAGGACCGTCTACCGGGGAGCTGTTTTTT	TRBV5-6	TRBJ2-2	NA	NA
CASSQQGTNSPLHF	TGTGCCAGCAGCCAGCAGGGGACAAATTCACCCCTCCACTTT	TRBV4-2	TRBJ1-6	many	NA
CASTPGVNSPLHF	TGTGCCAGCACCCCTGGGGTAAATTCACCCCTCCACTTT	TRBV27	TRBJ1-6	many	NA
CSVDDGVLNAEAFF	TGCAGCGTTGATGATGGAGTATTGAACGCTGAAGCTTTCTTT	TRBV29-1	TRBJ1-1	many	NA
CASIPSTGGNFEAFF	TGTGCCAGCATCCCAAGCACGGGAGGCAATTTCGAAGCTTTCTTT	TRBV6-1	TRBJ1-1	few	NA
CASSPRGIRGANTEAFF	TGTGCCAGCAGCCCCCGAGGTATCAGGGGTGCGAACACTGAAGCTTTCTTT	TRBV5-6	TRBJ1-1	many	NA
CSARGAVGDTEAFF	TGCAGTGCTAGAGGGGCCGTCGGGGATACTGAAGCTTTCTTT	TRBV20-1	TRBJ1-1	many	NA
CATSRDPRSSYGYTF	TGTGCCACCAGCAGAGATCCCAGATCCAGCTATGGCTACACCTTC	TRBV15	TRBJ1-2	NA	NA
CSASTGLSYEQYF	TGCAGTGCCTCAACAGGGTTGTCCTACGAGCAGTACTTC	TRBV20-1	TRBJ2-7	many	NA
CASSSYAGGPETQYF	TGTGCCAGCAGCTCATACGCGGGGGGGCCAGAGACCCAGTACTTC	TRBV5-4	TRBJ2-5	NA	TRBD2
CSARDERGQRSSSPLHF	TGCAGTGCTAGAGATGAGAGAGGACAGCGATCGAGTTCACCCCTCCACTTT	TRBV20-1	TRBJ1-6	many	NA
CASSGKTGGKEKLFF	TGTGCCAGCAGTGGAAAGACAGGGGGAAAAGAAAAACTGTTTTTT	TRBV6-1	TRBJ1-4	many	TRBD1
CAISDSPSSYNEQFF	TGTGCCATCAGTGATAGCCCGAGCTCCTACAATGAGCAGTTCTTC	TRBV10-3	TRBJ2-1	few	NA
CASTPSGGYGYTF	TGTGCCAGCACCCCCTCAGGGGGATATGGCTACACCTTC	TRBV28	TRBJ1-2	many	TRBD1
CAINKRDSYNEQFF	TGTGCCATCAACAAGAGGGATTCCTACAATGAGCAGTTCTTC	TRBV10-3	TRBJ2-1	few	NA
CASSQGAGGRTNNEQFF	TGTGCCAGCAGCCAGGGGGCTGGCGGGAGGACCAACAATGAGCAGTTCTTC	TRBV5-4	TRBJ2-1	few	NA
CASSLVWSGSGTEAFF	TGTGCCAGCAGCTTAGTTTGGTCAGGGTCGGGCACTGAAGCTTTCTTT	TRBV7-2	TRBJ1-1	few	NA
CSAMDSPPEQYF	TGCAGTGCTATGGACAGTCCTCCCGAGCAGTACTTC	TRBV20-1	TRBJ2-7	many	NA
CASSYLADGSPLHF	TGTGCCAGCAGTTACCTGGCCGACGGTTCACCCCTCCACTTT	TRBV6-6	TRBJ1-6	NA	NA
CSARGSTTTEQYF	TGCAGTGCTAGGGGCAGTACAACAACCGAGCAGTACTTC	TRBV20-1	TRBJ2-7	many	NA
CASSPPSSGIYGYTF	TGTGCCAGCTCACCACCGTCGTCCGGGATATATGGCTACACCTTC	TRBV18	TRBJ1-2	many	NA
CSALDLRGGEQFF	TGCAGTGCTTTGGATCTCAGGGGAGGTGAGCAGTTCTTC	TRBV20-1	TRBJ2-1	NA	NA
CASSPKVRGATGNEQFF	TGTGCTAGCAGCCCCAAAGTCCGCGGGGCTACGGGCAATGAGCAGTTCTTC	TRBV7-7	TRBJ2-1	few	NA
CASSSRRANEKLFF	TGTGCCAGCAGCTCGAGGAGGGCTAATGAAAAACTGTTTTTT	TRBV7-9	TRBJ1-4	few	NA
CASRTGHLRTEAFF	TGTGCCAGCAGGACAGGACACCTGAGGACTGAAGCTTTCTTT	TRBV12-3/TRBV12-4	TRBJ1-1	many	NA
CAISEEGTGWTEAFF	TGTGCCATCAGTGAGGAGGGGACAGGGTGGACTGAAGCTTTCTTT	TRBV10-3	TRBJ1-1	many	TRBD1
CASSPTYPNTGELFF	TGTGCCAGCAGTCCCACCTACCCGAACACCGGGGAGCTGTTTTTT	TRBV12-3/TRBV12-4	TRBJ2-2	NA	NA
CASSSGLAGWNKGRYNEQFF	TGTGCCAGTAGTTCGGGACTAGCGGGGTGGAATAAGGGACGCTACAATGAGCAGTTCTTC	TRBV19	TRBJ2-1	few	TRBD2
CASSLEFTGHAGSPLHF	TGTGCCAGCAGCCTAGAGTTTACAGGCCATGCGGGATCACCCCTCCACTTT	TRBV7-2	TRBJ1-6	NA	NA
CASSEQGYGYTF	TGTGCCAGCAGTGAACAGGGCTATGGCTACACCTTC	TRBV25-1	TRBJ1-2	few	NA
CASSLSQGRTGELFF	TGTGCCAGCAGTTTGTCTCAGGGTCGAACCGGGGAGCTGTTTTTT	TRBV12-3/TRBV12-4	TRBJ2-2	NA	NA
CASSHGLAGVKFF	TGTGCCAGCAGCCATGGACTAGCGGGGGTGAAGTTCTTC	TRBV14	TRBJ2-1	few	TRBD2
CASSPSPGKNSYEQYF	TGTGCCAGCTCACCGTCCCCAGGGAAAAACTCCTACGAGCAGTACTTC	TRBV18	TRBJ2-7	NA	NA
CASSFGFTGAVEAFF	TGTGCCAGCAGTTTCGGGTTTACAGGGGCCGTTGAAGCTTTCTTT	TRBV12-3/TRBV12-4	TRBJ1-1	many	TRBD1
CASSLLVVRSANEQFF	TGTGCCAGCAGCTTACTTGTCGTTAGGTCTGCCAATGAGCAGTTCTTC	TRBV7-2	TRBJ2-1	many	NA